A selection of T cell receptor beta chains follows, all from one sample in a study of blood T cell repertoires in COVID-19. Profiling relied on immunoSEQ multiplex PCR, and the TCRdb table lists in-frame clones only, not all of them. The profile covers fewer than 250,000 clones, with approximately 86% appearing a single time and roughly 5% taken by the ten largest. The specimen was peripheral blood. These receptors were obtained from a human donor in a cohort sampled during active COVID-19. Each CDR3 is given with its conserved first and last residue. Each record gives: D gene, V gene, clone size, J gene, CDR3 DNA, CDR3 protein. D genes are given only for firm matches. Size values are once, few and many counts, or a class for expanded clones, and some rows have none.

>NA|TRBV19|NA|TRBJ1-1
TGTGCCAGTAGTGGGGGGGGATCGAACACTGAAGCTTTCTTT
CASSGGGSNTEAFF
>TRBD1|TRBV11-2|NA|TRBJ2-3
TGTGCCAGCAGCTTTGGACAGGGTGACACAGATACGCAGTATTTT
CASSFGQGDTDTQYF
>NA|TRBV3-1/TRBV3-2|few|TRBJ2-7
TGTGCCAGCAGCCGATTGGCTGGGGCCGTTGGAGAGCAGTACTTC
CASSRLAGAVGEQYF
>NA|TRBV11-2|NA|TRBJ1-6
TGTGCCAGCAGCCATCCCCCTACAGGGAGCAATTCACCCCTCCACTTT
CASSHPPTGSNSPLHF
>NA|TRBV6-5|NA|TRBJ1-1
TGTGCCAGCAGCGGATGGGACAAGAACACTGAAGCTTTCTTT
CASSGWDKNTEAFF
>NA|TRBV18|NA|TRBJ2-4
TGTGCCAGCGCCAGGGCCTCAAAAGGGGACATTCAGTACTTC
CASARASKGDIQYF
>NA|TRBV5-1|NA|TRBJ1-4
TGCGCCAGCAGCTTGCTGGGAGAAACTAATGAAAAACTGTTTTTT
CASSLLGETNEKLFF
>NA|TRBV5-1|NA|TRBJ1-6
TGCGCCAGCAGCTTGGCCAGGGCGGGGAATTCACCCCTCCACTTT
CASSLARAGNSPLHF
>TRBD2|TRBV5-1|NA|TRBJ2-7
TGCGCCAGCAGCTCTACCATAGCGGGGGGATACGAGCAGTACTTC
CASSSTIAGGYEQYF
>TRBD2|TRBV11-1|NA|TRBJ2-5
TGTGCCAGCAGCCCCCGACTAGCGGGAAGGGAGACCCAGTACTTC
CASSPRLAGRETQYF
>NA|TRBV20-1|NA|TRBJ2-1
TGCAGTGCTAGAGAGAGCGGTCCGCAGTTCTTC
CSARESGPQFF
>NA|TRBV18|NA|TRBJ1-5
TGTGCCAGCTCCGACCGGGACACCACATCGGCCCAGCATTTT
CASSDRDTTSAQHF
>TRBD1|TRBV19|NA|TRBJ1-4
TGTGCCAGTAGCCCATCAGGACAGGGAGATGAAAAACTGTTTTTT
CASSPSGQGDEKLFF
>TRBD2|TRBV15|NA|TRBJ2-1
TGTGCCACCAGCAGTCCCTCTAGCGGGACCTACAATGAGCAGTTCTTC
CATSSPSSGTYNEQFF
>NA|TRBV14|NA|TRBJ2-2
TGTGCCAGCAGCCAAGAACTTACCGGGGAGCTGTTTTTT
CASSQELTGELFF
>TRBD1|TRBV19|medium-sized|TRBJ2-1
TGTGCCAGTACTAGGACAGGGGAAAACAATGAGCAGTTCTTC
CASTRTGENNEQFF